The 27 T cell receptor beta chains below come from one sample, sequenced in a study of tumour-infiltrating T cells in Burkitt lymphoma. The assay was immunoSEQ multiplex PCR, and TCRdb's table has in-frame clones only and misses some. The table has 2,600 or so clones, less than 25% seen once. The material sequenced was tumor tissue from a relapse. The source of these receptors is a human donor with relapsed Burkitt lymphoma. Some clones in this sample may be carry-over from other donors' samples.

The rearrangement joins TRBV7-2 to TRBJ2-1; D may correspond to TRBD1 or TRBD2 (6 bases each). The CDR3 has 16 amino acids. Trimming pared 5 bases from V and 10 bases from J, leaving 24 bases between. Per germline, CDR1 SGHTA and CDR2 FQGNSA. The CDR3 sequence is CASSLTGLGGSGEQFF. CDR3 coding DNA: TGTGCCAGCAGCCTGACTGGATTAGGGGGGAGTGGAGAGCAGTTCTTC.

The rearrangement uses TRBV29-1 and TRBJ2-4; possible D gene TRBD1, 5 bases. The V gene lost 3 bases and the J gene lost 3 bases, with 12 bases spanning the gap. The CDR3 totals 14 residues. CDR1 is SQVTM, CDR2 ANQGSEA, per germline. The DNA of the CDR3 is TGCAGCGTTGATCTGGGAAGGGGCAAAAACATTCAGTACTTC. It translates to CSVDLGRGKNIQYF.

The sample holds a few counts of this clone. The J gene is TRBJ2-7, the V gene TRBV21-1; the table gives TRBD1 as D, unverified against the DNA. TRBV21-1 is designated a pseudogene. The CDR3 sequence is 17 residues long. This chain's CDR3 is CASSKEEADRSSYEQYF. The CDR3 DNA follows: TGTGCCAGCAGCAAAGAAGAAGCGGACAGGAGCTCCTACGAGCAGTACTTC.

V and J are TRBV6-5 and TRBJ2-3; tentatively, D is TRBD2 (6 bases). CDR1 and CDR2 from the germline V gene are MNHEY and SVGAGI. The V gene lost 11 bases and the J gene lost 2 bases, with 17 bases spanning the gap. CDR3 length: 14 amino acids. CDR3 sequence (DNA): TGTGCCGCGGGGACTGTGGGGATCACAGATACGCAGTATTTT. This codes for CAAGTVGITDTQYF.

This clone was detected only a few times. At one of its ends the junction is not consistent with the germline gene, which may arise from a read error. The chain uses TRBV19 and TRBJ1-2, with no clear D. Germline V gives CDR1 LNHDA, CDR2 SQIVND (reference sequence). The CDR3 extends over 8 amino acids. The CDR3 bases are TGTGCCAGTATCTTCGGTCCCTTC. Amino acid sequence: CASIFGPF.

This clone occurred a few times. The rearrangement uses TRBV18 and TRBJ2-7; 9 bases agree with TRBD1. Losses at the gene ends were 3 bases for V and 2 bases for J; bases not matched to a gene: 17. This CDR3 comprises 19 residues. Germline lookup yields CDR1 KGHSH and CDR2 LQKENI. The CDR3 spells CASSPTTPGQGPLPYEQYF. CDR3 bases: TGTGCCAGCTCACCGACTACTCCGGGACAGGGCCCACTTCCCTACGAGCAGTACTTC.

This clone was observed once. The CDR3 loop reads CASSESPENIQYF. The CDR3 DNA follows: TGCGCCAGCAGTGAGTCGCCTGAAAACATTCAGTACTTC. This rearrangement joins TRBV10-1 to TRBJ2-4; D remains ambiguous. Trimming removed 0 bases at V and 5 bases at J, with 5 bases between. Germline V gene data show CDR1 as WNHNN and CDR2 as SYGVQD (reference sequence). This CDR3 has 13 residues.

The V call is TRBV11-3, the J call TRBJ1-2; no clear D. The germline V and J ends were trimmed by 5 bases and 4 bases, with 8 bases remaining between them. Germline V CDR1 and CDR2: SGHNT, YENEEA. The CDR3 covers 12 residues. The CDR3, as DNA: TGTGCCAGCAGCAACGGGCTCTATGGCTACACCTTC. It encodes CASSNGLYGYTF. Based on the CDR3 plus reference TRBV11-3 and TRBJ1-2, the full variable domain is EAGVVQSPRYKIIEKKQPVAFWCNPISGHNTLYWYLQNLGQGPELLIRYENEEAVDDSQLPKDRFSAERLKGVDSTLKIQPAELGDSAVYLCASSNGLYGYTFGSGTRLTVV.

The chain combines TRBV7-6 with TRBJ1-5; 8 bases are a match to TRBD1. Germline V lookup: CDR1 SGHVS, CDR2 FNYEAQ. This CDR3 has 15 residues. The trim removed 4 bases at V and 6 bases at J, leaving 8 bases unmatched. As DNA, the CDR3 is TGTGCCAGCAGCTCACGGACAGGGCGGACTCAGCCCCAGCATTTT. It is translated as CASSSRTGRTQPQHF.

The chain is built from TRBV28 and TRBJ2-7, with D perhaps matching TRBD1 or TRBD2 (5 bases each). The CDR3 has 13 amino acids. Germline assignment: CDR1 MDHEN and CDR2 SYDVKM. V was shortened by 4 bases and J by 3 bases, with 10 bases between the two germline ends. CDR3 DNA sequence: TGTGCCAGCAGTTCCCGGGACGACTACGAGCAGTACTTC. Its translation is CASSSRDDYEQYF.

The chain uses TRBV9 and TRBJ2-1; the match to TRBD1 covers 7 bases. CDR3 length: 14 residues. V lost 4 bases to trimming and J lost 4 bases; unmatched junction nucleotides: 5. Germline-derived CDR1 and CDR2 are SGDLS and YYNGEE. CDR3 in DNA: TGTGCCAGCAGCTTCCGGGACAGATACAATGAGCAGTTCTTC. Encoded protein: CASSFRDRYNEQFF.

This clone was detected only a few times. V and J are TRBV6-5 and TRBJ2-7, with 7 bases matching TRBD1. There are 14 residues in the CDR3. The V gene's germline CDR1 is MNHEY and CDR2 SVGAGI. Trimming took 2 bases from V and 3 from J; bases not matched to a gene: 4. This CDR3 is CASSYRQGRYEQYF. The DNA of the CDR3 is TGTGCCAGCAGTTACAGACAGGGTCGCTACGAGCAGTACTTC.

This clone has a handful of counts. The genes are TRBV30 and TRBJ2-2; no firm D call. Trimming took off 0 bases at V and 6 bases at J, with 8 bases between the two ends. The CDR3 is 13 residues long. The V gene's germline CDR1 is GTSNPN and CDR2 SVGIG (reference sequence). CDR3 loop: CAWSVWKAGELFF. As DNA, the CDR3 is TGTGCCTGGAGTGTATGGAAGGCCGGGGAGCTGTTTTTT.

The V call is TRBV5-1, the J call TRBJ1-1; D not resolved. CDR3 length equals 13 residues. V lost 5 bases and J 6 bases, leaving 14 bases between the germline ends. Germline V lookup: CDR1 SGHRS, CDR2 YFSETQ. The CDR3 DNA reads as TGCGCCAGCAGGTGGGCCGGAAACCCTGAAGCTTTCTTT. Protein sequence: CASRWAGNPEAFF.

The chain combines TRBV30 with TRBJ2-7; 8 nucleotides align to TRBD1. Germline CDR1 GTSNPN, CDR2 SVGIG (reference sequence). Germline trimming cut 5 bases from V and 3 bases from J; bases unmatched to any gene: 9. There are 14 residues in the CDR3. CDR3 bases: TGTGCCTGGGGCCTGGGTGGACAGGGCTACGAGCAGTACTTC. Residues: CAWGLGGQGYEQYF.

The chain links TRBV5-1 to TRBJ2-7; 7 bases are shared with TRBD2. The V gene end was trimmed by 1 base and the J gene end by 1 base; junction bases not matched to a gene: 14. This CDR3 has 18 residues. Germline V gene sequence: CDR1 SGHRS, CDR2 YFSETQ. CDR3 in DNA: TGCGCCAGCAGCTTGTTGGTAGCGGGCCTTTCTTTGTCCTACGAGCAGTACTTC. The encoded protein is CASSLLVAGLSLSYEQYF.

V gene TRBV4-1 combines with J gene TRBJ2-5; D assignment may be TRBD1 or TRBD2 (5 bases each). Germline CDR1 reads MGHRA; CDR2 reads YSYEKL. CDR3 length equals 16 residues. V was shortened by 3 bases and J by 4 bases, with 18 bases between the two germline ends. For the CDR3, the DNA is TGCGCCAGCAGCCAGTTCATGTCGGGAAGGGGAGAGACCCAGTACTTC. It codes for CASSQFMSGRGETQYF.

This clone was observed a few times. The CDR3 loop reads CASSRSDRGGYEQYF. The CDR3 bases are TGTGCCAGCAGTCGGAGCGACAGGGGGGGCTACGAGCAGTACTTC. The rearrangement joins TRBV6-5 to TRBJ2-7; 9 nucleotides align to TRBD1. V gave up 5 bases and J gave up 3 bases; unmatched junction bases: 8. In germline, CDR1 is MNHEY, CDR2 SVGAGI. The CDR3 totals 15 residues.

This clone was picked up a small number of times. The CDR3 DNA reads TGTGCCAGCAGCACTCGACCCACAGGGACCACTGAAGCTTTCTTT. It encodes CASSTRPTGTTEAFF. The chain carries TRBV7-2 and TRBJ1-1; weak D call: TRBD1 (6 bases). The CDR3 consists of 15 residues. Germline V gene lookup returns CDR1 SGHTA and CDR2 FQGNSA. Trimming cost V 5 bases and J 4 bases, with 17 bases left between them.

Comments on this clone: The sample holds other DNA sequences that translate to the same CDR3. The CDR3 DNA follows: TGTGCCAGCAGCGTAGATCGGGATAGGGGTGGCCGGGGCTACACCTTC. Its protein product is CASSVDRDRGGRGYTF. The gene calls are TRBV9 and TRBJ1-2; a possible D gene is TRBD1 (5 bases). The CDR3 sequence is 16 residues long. Germline V gene data show CDR1 as SGDLS and CDR2 as YYNGEE. Deletions cut 0 bases from V and 8 bases from J, with 20 bases between.

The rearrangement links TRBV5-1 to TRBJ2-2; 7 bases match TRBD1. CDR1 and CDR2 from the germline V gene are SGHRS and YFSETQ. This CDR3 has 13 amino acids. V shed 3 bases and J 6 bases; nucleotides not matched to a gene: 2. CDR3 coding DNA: TGCGCCAGCAGCTCCGACAGGGCCGGGGAGCTGTTTTTT. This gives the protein CASSSDRAGELFF.

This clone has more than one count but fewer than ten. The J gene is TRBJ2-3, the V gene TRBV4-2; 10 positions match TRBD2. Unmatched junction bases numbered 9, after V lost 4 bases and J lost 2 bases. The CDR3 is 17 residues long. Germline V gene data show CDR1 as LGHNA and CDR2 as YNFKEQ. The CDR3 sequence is CASSRAAAGGFTDTQYF. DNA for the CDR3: TGTGCCAGCAGCCGCGCGGCAGCGGGGGGGTTCACAGATACGCAGTATTTT.

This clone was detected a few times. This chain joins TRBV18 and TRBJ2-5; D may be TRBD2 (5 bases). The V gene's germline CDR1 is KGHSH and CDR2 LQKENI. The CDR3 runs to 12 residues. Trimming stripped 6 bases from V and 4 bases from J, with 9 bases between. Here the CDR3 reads CASSSGGETQYF. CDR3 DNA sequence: TGTGCCAGCTCGAGCGGCGGAGAGACCCAGTACTTC.

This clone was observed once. CDR3 amino acids: CASSPQAGSTDTQYF. CDR3 in DNA: TGTGCCAGCAGCCCCCAGGCAGGAAGCACAGATACGCAGTATTTT. The chain couples TRBV7-9 to TRBJ2-3; D ambiguous. Germline V gene lookup returns CDR1 SEHNR and CDR2 FQNEAQ (reference sequence). This CDR3 comprises 15 residues. V was pared by 5 bases and J by 0 bases, with 12 bases between.

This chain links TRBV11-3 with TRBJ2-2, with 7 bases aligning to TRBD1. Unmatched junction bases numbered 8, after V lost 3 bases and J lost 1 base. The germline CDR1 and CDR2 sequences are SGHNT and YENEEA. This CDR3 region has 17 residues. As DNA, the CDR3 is TGTGCCAGCAGCTTTACCGGGACAGCATTGAACACCGGGGAGCTGTTTTTT. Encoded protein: CASSFTGTALNTGELFF.

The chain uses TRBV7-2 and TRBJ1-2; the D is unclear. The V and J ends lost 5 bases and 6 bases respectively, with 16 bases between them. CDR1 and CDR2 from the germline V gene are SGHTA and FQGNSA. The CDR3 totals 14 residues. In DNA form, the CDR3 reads TGTGCCAGCAGCCCATCCGGTCCGAGGAATGGCTACACCTTC. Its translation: CASSPSGPRNGYTF. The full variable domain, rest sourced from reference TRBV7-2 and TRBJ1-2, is GAGVSQSPSNKVTEKGKDVELRCDPISGHTALYWYRQSLGQGLEFLIYFQGNSAPDKSGLPSDRFSAERTGGSVSTLTIQRTQQEDSAVYLCASSPSGPRNGYTFGSGTRLTVV.

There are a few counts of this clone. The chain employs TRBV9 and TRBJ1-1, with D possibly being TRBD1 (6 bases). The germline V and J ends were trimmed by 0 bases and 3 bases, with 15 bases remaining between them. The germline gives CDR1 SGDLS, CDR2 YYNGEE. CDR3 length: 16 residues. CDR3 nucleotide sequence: TGTGCCAGCAGCGTAGTAGGTCTGGGGGCATACACTGAAGCTTTCTTT. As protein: CASSVVGLGAYTEAFF.